This TCR beta chain was obtained from a study of OX40 agonist ivuxolimab in advanced cancers. Looking at the study overall: Ivuxolimab is an agonistic anti-OX40 (CD134) antibody, and patients were treated with it.

Study-level findings and limits: The study observed clonal expansion of CD4+ and CD8+ blood T cells by week 6 at 0.1 to 3.0 mg/kg. In general, CD8+ T cells held more expanded clones than CD4+ did, on average.

About this clone: Its antigen is as yet unknown.

Blood was sampled at baseline, cycle 4 day 1, and cycle 7 day 1. The data were produced by immunoSEQ multiplex PCR, yet TCRdb's version contains in-frame clones alone and is incomplete. The data show some 90,000 clones, about 89% seen once. Germline CDR1 SGHTA, CDR2 FQGNSA. The V end was cut by 5 bases, the J end by 0 bases, with 14 bases between. This CDR3 has 16 amino acids. The TCR was taken from an adult with an advanced solid tumor such as melanoma, head and neck, liver or kidney cancer. V gene TRBV7-2 combines with J gene TRBJ2-4; D may be TRBD1 or TRBD2 (5 bases each). The specimen was CD4+ or CD8+ T cells sorted from blood, collected in a trial of the OX40 agonist ivuxolimab. In DNA, the CDR3 is TGTGCCAGCAGCCCCGGGACGAACATAGCCAAAAACATTCAGTACTTC. This gives the protein CASSPGTNIAKNIQYF.